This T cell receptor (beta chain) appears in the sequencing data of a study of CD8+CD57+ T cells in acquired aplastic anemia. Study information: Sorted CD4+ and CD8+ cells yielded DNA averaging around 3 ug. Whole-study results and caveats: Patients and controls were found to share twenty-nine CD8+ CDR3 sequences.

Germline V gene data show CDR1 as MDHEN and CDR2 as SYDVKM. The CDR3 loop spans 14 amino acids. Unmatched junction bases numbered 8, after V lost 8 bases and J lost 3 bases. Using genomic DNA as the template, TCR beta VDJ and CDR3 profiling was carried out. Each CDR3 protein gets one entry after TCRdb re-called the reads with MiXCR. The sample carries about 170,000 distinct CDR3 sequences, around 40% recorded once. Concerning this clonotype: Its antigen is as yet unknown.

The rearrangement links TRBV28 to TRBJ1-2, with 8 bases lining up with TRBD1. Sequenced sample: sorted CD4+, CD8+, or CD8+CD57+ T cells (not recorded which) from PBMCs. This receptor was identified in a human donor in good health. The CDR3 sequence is CASGQGAWDYGYTF. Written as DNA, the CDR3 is TGTGCCAGCGGTCAGGGGGCATGGGACTATGGCTACACCTTC.